The 6 T cell receptor beta chains below all came from one sample that was sequenced in a study of long-term antiretroviral therapy in people with HIV. The immunoSEQ assay was v3.0, run at survey level. Assay used: immunoSEQ multiplex PCR; TCRdb lists only in-frame clones, some missing. Among around 23,000 clones listed, approximately 90% were seen once. This sample comprised unsorted PBMCs, obtained 1.8 years before starting antiretroviral therapy. These TCRs come from a man aged 45-65 years with HIV.

The rearrangement links TRBV30 to TRBJ1-2; 8 positions match TRBD1. CDR3 length: 13 amino acids. J was trimmed by 4 bases and V by 3 bases; bases with no gene match: 4. Germline loops: CDR1 GTSNPN, CDR2 SVGIG (reference sequence). The CDR3 spells CAWSGDRGYGYTF. In DNA form, the CDR3 reads TGTGCCTGGAGCGGTGACAGGGGCTATGGCTACACCTTC.

The CDR3 here is CASSLASSLLLNEQFF. The DNA for the CDR3 is TGTGCCAGCAGCTTAGCGTCATCGCTACTACTCAATGAGCAGTTCTTC. The chain links TRBV7-2 to TRBJ2-1; D not resolved. This CDR3 region has 16 residues. Germline loops: CDR1 SGHTA, CDR2 FQGNSA. V was shortened by 0 bases and J by 6 bases, with 15 bases between the two germline ends.

The chain joins TRBV14 to TRBJ2-7, with 10 bases matching TRBD2. CDR3 length equals 15 residues. Unmatched junction bases numbered 8, after V lost 4 bases and J lost 5 bases. Germline values: CDR1 SGHDN, CDR2 FVKESK. Here the CDR3 reads CASSPRLAGLDEQYF. DNA for the CDR3: TGTGCCAGCAGCCCTCGACTAGCGGGCCTGGACGAGCAGTACTTC. Based on the CDR3 plus reference TRBV14 and TRBJ2-7, the full variable domain is EAGVTQFPSHSVIEKGQTVTLRCDPISGHDNLYWYRRVMGKEIKFLLHFVKESKQDESGMPNNRFLAERTGGTYSTLKVQPAELEDSGVYFCASSPRLAGLDEQYFGPGTRLTVT.

The chain is built from TRBV5-4 and TRBJ2-2; 9 bases match TRBD2. CDR1 and CDR2 (germline): SGHNT, YYREEE (reference sequence). This CDR3 spans 18 amino acids. The V segment lost 0 bases and the J segment 6 bases; nucleotides outside the gene matches: 12. In nucleotides, the CDR3 is TGTGCCAGCAGCTTGGCCCCGGGACTAGCTGCGGAGGCCGGGGAGCTGTTTTTT. This gives the protein CASSLAPGLAAEAGELFF.

This chain links TRBV29-1 with TRBJ1-2, with TRBD1 identical over 9 bases. The CDR3 has 15 amino acids. Per the germline V gene, CDR1 is SQVTM and CDR2 is ANQGSEA. With 2 bases clipped from V and 8 bases from J, the junction kept 12 bases outside the gene matches. CDR3 in amino acids: CSVEPNLGTGKGYTF. The CDR3 DNA is TGCAGCGTTGAACCGAACCTCGGGACAGGGAAGGGCTACACCTTC.

This chain uses TRBV30 with TRBJ1-1, with no clear D. Trimming pared 3 bases from V and 4 bases from J, leaving 15 bases between. Germline values: CDR1 GTSNPN, CDR2 SVGIG (reference sequence). The CDR3 is 14 amino acids. CDR3 sequence (DNA): TGTGCCTGGAGCTACGGGATCCAGGTCACTGAAGCTTTCTTT. This translates into CAWSYGIQVTEAFF. Full variable domain (missing parts from reference TRBV30 and TRBJ1-1): SQTIHQWPATLVQPVGSPLSLECTVEGTSNPNLYWYRQAAGRGLQLLFYSVGIGQISSEVPQNLSASRPQDRQFILSSKKLLLSDSGFYLCAWSYGIQVTEAFFGQGTRLTVV.